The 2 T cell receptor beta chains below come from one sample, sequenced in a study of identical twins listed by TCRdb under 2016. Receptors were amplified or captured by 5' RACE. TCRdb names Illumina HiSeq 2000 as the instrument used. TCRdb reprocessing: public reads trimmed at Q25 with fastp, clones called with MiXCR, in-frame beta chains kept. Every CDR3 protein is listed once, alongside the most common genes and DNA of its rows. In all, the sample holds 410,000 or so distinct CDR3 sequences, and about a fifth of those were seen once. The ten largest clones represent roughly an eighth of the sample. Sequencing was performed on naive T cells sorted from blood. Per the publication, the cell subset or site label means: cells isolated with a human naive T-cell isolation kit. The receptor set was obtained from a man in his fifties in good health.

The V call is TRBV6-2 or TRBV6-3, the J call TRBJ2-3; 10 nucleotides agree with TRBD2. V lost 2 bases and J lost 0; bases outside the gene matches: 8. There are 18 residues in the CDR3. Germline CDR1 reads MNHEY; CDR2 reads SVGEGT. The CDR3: CASSYDPSGRASTDTQYF. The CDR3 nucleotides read TGTGCCAGCAGTTACGACCCGAGCGGGAGGGCTAGCACAGATACGCAGTATTTT.

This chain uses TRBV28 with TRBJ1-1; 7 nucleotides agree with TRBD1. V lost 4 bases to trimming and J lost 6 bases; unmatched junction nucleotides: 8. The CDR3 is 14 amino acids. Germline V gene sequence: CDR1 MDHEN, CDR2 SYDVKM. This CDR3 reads CASSSLRGGAEAFF. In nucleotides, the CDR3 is TGTGCCAGCAGTTCATTAAGAGGGGGCGCTGAAGCTTTCTTT.